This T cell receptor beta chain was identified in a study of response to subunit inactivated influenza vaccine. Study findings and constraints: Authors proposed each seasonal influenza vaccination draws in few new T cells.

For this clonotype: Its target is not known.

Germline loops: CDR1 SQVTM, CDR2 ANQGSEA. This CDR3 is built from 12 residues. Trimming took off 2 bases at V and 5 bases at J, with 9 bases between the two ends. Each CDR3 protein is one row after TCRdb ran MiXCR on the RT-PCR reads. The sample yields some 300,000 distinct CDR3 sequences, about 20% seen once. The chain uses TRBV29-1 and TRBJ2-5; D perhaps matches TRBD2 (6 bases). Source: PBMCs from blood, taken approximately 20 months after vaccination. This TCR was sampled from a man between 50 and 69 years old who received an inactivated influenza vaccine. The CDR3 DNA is TGCAGCGTTGAAAAGGAGGGCGAGACCCAGTACTTC. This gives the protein CSVEKEGETQYF.